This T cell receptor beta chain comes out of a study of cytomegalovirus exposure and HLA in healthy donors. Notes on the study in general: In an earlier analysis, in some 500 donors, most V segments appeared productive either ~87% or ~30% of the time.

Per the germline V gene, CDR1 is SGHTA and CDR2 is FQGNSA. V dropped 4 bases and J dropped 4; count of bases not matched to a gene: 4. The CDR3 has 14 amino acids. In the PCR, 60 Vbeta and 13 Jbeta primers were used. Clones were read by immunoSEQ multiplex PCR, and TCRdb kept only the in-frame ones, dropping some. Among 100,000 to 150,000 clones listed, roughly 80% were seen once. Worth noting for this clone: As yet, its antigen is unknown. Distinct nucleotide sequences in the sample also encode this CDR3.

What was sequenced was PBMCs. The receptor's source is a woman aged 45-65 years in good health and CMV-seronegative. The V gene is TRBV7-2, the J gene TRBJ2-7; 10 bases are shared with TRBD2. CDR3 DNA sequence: TGTGCCAGCAGCTCTACTAGCGGGATTTACGAGCAGTACTTC. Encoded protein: CASSSTSGIYEQYF.